The T cell receptor (beta chain) described here comes from a study of human T cells and chemical hapten exposure (dated by TCRdb to 2020 to 2023). For context, the study as a whole: For sensitization, 2% DPC in acetone was applied to a 2 cm by 2 cm area of upper inner arm skin. Throughout the study period of 20 to 25 weeks, patients also received therapeutic DPC doses to the scalp every week. The study tracked peripheral blood TCR repertoire changes in vivo during primary and secondary sensitization to the hapten diphenylcyclopropenone (DPC) in alopecia patients. Patch testing was performed on the upper back with Finn chambers containing 0.01% DPC, and the patch tests were scored after 6 days according to International Contact Dermatitis Research Group standards. Libraries were pooled for sequencing, and per-sample TCR yields varied mainly because of small differences in library volumes within the pool. For TCR sequencing, blood came from over 25 alopecia patients at anywhere from one to four time points (pre-sensitization, 2, 6 and 24 weeks). The mostly female patient cohort included alopecia areata with under or over 50% scalp involvement, alopecia totalis and alopecia universalis. Blood was sampled from patients pre-sensitization (week 0) and at 2, 6 and about 24 weeks after DPC sensitization. Results the study describes overall, beyond this receptor: Because all patients had alopecia, a presumed autoimmune disease, the immune response of the patients might differ from that of healthy individuals. After repeated subsampling, changes were observed in the strength of the expansion versus patch-test correlation and in the threshold at which the correlation became significant. No change with DPC sensitization was found in the number of TCRs above 1 in 1000 frequency, and no evidence of global repertoire structure alterations was found. Compared with pre-sensitization or healthy control sets, expanded TCRs formed significantly more large CDR3 similarity clusters, which is consistent with antigen-driven responses. A positive correlation was found between the number of PT1 expanded TCRs and patch test score, with significance reached at thresholds 8, 16 and 32 but not 4.

A note on this clonotype: Its antigen remains undetermined. It has no much larger one-base neighbor in the sample; base qualities were not kept.

The CDR3 starts with the cysteine, ends with the phenylalanine, and has 16 residues. This entry keeps only the CDR3 DNA: 48 bases, framed from base 1. Trimmed from V: 1 base; trimmed from J: 7 bases; junction bases lacking a gene match: 7. Taken from the germline V gene, the CDR1 and CDR2 loops are SGHDN and FVKESK. Libraries were prepared through RACE. The instrument given in TCRdb is NextSeq 500. During library preparation, unique molecular identifiers were attached to individual cDNA molecules so that TCRs could be counted in a quantitative, reproducible way. Each blood RNA sample was used to sequence both TCR alpha and TCR beta chains. The paper's processing steps were these. The median number of TCRs per sample was some 100,000, ranging from 23,224 to 690,600. V, J and CDR3 annotation of the TCR reads was performed with the Decombinator software suite. For PS versus PT1 abundance plots, all samples were subsampled to the same number of TCRs (28,000). Expanded TCRs were defined as absent before sensitization and observed at least eight times at the 2-week time point. TCRdb applied fastp at Q25 and MiXCR to the public reads, then kept only in-frame beta chains. Under each unique CDR3 protein, matching rows form one entry showing the most common genes and DNA. TCRdb's processing, not the authors', yielded these V and J calls. The sample profile shows about 200,000 distinct CDR3 sequences; around 25% of them were found once. The ten biggest clones cover 2% to 3% of the sample.

The label giving this sample's time point can be read as: patch test 3, about 24 weeks after DPC sensitization. The treatment or condition tag for this specimen amounts to: therapeutic diphenylcyclopropenone sensitization with weekly scalp DPC. At each patch-test visit, blood was drawn before the patch test was applied. To be eligible, patients had to be aged 18 to 70, diagnosed with alopecia and judged suitable for DPC therapy, while pregnant patients were excluded. Total RNA was extracted from unfractionated whole blood collected in Tempus Blood RNA tubes. The V gene is TRBV14 and the J gene is TRBJ2-1; 10 junctional bases match TRBD2. The receptor was derived from a woman aged 40 to 49 with alopecia areata. Some clones in this sample may be carry-over from other donors' samples. The sequencing used whole blood, collected in connection with sensitization to the hapten diphenylcyclopropenone (DPC). The DNA reads TGTGCCAGCAGCCAAGCTCTAGCGGGAGTGAGGAATGAGCAGTTCTTC. The encoded protein is CASSQALAGVRNEQFF.